The rows below give T cell receptor beta chains drawn from one sample of a study of a mutant IDH1 vaccine in newly diagnosed glioma. Sequencing was performed with immunoSEQ multiplex PCR; in TCRdb, only in-frame clones are kept and a portion is missing. The sample carries more than 30,000 clones, 89% recorded once. Their specific antigens are unknown. The sample here was PBMCs, taken from a glioma patient whose treatment included an IDH1 peptide vaccine. These receptors were taken from a man in his forties or fifties with glioma. Both conserved end residues are part of each CDR3. The D gene is left open where the match is weak. Clone size appears in some rows only: once, few, many, or a class for an expanded clone.

clone size	V gene	CDR3 length	D gene	J gene	CDR3 DNA	CDR3 protein
once	TRBV28	17	.	TRBJ2-1	TGTGCCAGCAGTTTATTGGGGCAGGGACTAGGGGGCCATGAGCAGTTCTTC	CASSLLGQGLGGHEQFF
.	TRBV28	17	.	TRBJ1-5	TGTGCCAGCAGTCCCCCTGCGGGGCAGGGGAGAGGTCAGCCCCAGCATTTT	CASSPPAGQGRGQPQHF
.	TRBV5-6	15	TRBD2	TRBJ2-1	TGTGCCAGCAGCATAACTAGCGGGGGAGTCGGGGAGCAGTTCTTC	CASSITSGGVGEQFF
.	TRBV28	13	.	TRBJ2-7	TGTGCCAGCAGTTTTGGAAATTGGGACGAGCAGTACTTC	CASSFGNWDEQYF
.	TRBV9	15	.	TRBJ2-5	TGTGCCAGCAGCGTAGGGGGCAGGGACCAAGAGACCCAGTACTTC	CASSVGGRDQETQYF
.	TRBV5-4	16	TRBD1	TRBJ1-5	TGTGCCAGCCAGAAGGGGACAGGGGCCCCCGGGGAGCCCCAGCATTTT	CASQKGTGAPGEPQHF
few	TRBV6-5	15	.	TRBJ1-2	TGTGCCAGCAGCCACTCCGAGGAGGGGGGATATGGCTACACCTTC	CASSHSEEGGYGYTF
.	TRBV10-3	15	.	TRBJ2-5	TGTGCCATCAGTGAGTCTCCGGGGGTGGGAGAGACCCAGTACTTC	CAISESPGVGETQYF
.	TRBV29-1	12	.	TRBJ2-3	TGCAGCGTGGGGGCGACTGATGATACGCAGTATTTT	CSVGATDDTQYF
once	TRBV27	16	TRBD1	TRBJ2-7	TGTGCCAGCAGTGTGTGGACAGGGGGTGATGGCTACGAGCAGTACTTC	CASSVWTGGDGYEQYF
.	TRBV2	11	.	TRBJ2-3	TGTGCCAGCAGTGAAAGGGGCCAAGAGTATTTT	CASSERGQEYF
.	TRBV6-4	14	TRBD2	TRBJ2-3	TGTGCCAGCAGTGAAGCGGGGGGCACAGATACGCAGTATTTT	CASSEAGGTDTQYF
.	TRBV28	15	TRBD2	TRBJ2-7	TGTGCCAGCAGTCCCGGGGTAGCGGGAGGTTACGAGCAGTACTTC	CASSPGVAGGYEQYF
.	TRBV19	15	TRBD2	TRBJ2-1	TGTGCCAGTAGTGACACGCGGGGGGGCATGTATGAGCAGTTCTTC	CASSDTRGGMYEQFF
.	TRBV28	17	.	TRBJ1-4	TGTGCCAGCAGTTATCGTTTGGGCGACCCAACTAATGAAAAACTGTTTTTT	CASSYRLGDPTNEKLFF
.	TRBV7-9	15	.	TRBJ2-5	TGTGCCAGCAGCCCAGGGGCGGGGTTCCAAGAGACCCAGTACTTC	CASSPGAGFQETQYF
few	TRBV15	14	.	TRBJ1-5	TGTGCCACCAGCAGAGATAAGGGAAGTCAGCCCCAGCATTTT	CATSRDKGSQPQHF
.	TRBV7-6	17	TRBD2	TRBJ2-3	TGTGCCAGCAGCCCCCGCGCCCCAGCGGGGGGGCAAGATACGCAGTATTTT	CASSPRAPAGGQDTQYF
.	TRBV9	17	TRBD1	TRBJ2-3	TGTGCCAGCAGCGTCCTCGGGACAGGGGATGTCACAGATACGCAGTATTTT	CASSVLGTGDVTDTQYF
.	TRBV5-4	15	.	TRBJ2-3	TGTGCCAGCAGCTTGGGACTTCTGGATGGGGATACGCAGTATTTT	CASSLGLLDGDTQYF
.	TRBV4-1	16	TRBD1	TRBJ1-6	TGCGCCAGCAGCCAGGACCCGGGACAGCAATTTTCACCCCTCCACTTT	CASSQDPGQQFSPLHF
.	TRBV21-1	18	.	TRBJ1-2	TGTGCCAGCAGCCAAAAAGGCAAGGATCGGACAGAGATTTATGGCTACACCTTC	CASSQKGKDRTEIYGYTF